This T cell receptor beta chain was identified during a study of blood T cell repertoires in COVID-19. Germline V gene data show CDR1 as LNHDA and CDR2 as SQIVND (reference sequence). V gave up 4 bases and J gave up 4 bases; unmatched junction bases: 9. The length of the CDR3 is 15 residues. TCRdb's copy holds only in-frame clones and misses some; the assay was immunoSEQ multiplex PCR. The repertoire consists of about 250,000 clones, with roughly 80% occurring once and the leading ten covering 4% to 6%. V gene TRBV19 combines with J gene TRBJ1-2; 7 positions agree with TRBD1. This clonotype was obtained from an elderly woman with active or convalescent COVID-19. The sample comprised peripheral blood. The CDR3 nucleotides are TGTGCCAGTAGTAGCCTCGGGACAGAGAGCTATGGCTACACCTTC. It codes for CASSSLGTESYGYTF.